This TCR beta chain was obtained from a study of blood T cell repertoires in COVID-19. Study in general: Acute and convalescent COVID-19 samples came from the United States, Italy and Spain.

Trimming pared 2 bases from V and 7 bases from J, leaving 7 bases between. The V gene's germline CDR1 is LGHDT and CDR2 YNNKEL (reference sequence). This CDR3 comprises 12 residues. Some clones are missing from TCRdb's copy, which holds only in-frame ones; the method was immunoSEQ multiplex PCR. The sample has some 51,000 clones; around 88% are singletons. Sequenced: peripheral blood. The source of this sequence is a man in his sixties with acute or convalescent COVID-19. The chain is built from TRBV3-1 (or the pseudogene TRBV3-2) and TRBJ2-3; D remains ambiguous. CDR3 DNA sequence: TGTGCCAGCAGCCAACAGCGCAATACGCAGTATTTT. Protein sequence: CASSQQRNTQYF.